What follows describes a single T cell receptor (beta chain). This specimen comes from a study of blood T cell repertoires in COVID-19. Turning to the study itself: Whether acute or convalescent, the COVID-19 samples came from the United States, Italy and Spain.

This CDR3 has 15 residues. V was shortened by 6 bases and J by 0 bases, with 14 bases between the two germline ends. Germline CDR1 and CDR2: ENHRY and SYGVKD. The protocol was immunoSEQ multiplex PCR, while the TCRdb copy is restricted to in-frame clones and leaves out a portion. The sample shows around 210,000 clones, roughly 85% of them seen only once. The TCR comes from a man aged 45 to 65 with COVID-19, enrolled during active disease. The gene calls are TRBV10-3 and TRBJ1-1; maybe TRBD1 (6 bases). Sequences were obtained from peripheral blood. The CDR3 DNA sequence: TGTGCCATCAGGGACACAGGGAGAGTGAACACTGAAGCTTTCTTT. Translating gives CAIRDTGRVNTEAFF.